This T cell receptor beta chain was profiled in a study of CD8+ T cells in alopecia areata. The authors extracted RNA and reverse transcribed it into cDNA as the sequencing template. Some clones are missing from TCRdb's copy, which holds only in-frame ones; the method was immunoSEQ multiplex PCR. The sample includes fewer than 110,000 clones, over 80% of them seen just once. V was shortened by 0 bases and J by 5 bases, with 3 bases between the two germline ends. This CDR3 spans 12 amino acids. Germline loops: CDR1 SGDLS, CDR2 YYNGEE. Regarding treatment: oral pan-JAK inhibitor, 5-10 mg twice daily. Alopecia areata patients gave lesional scalp punch biopsies and peripheral blood samples. At least ten counts were recorded for this clone. Its antigen is undetermined. Study results and limitations: Patients showed less clear TCR sequence sharing than mice, possibly partly because of HLA diversity. Persistence during tofacitinib was seen for many expanded lesional clones in scalp and blood.

The sequenced sample was CD8+ T cells sorted from blood, obtained at week 24, from a patient treated with tofacitinib. The origin of this receptor is a human donor with alopecia areata. V and J are TRBV9 and TRBJ2-1; D is undetermined. DNA for the CDR3: TGTGCCAGCAGCGTAGATAACAATGAGCAGTTCTTC. Encoded protein: CASSVDNNEQFF.